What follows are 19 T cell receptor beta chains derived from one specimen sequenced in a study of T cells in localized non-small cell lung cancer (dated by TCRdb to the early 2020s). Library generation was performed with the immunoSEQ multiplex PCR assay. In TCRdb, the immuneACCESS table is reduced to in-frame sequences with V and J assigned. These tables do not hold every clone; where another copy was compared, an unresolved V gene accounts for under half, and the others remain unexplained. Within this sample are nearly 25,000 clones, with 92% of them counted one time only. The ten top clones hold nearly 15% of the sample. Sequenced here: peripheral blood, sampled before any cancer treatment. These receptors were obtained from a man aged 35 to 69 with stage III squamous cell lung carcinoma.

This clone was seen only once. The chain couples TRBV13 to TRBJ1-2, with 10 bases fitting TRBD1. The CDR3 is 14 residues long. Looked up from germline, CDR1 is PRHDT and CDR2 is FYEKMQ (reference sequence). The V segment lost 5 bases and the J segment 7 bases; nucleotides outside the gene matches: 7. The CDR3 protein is CASSRQGALGGYTF. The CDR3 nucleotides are TGTGCCAGCAGCCGACAGGGGGCGCTGGGTGGCTACACCTTC. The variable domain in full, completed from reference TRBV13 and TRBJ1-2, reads AAGVIQSPRHLIKEKRETATLKCYPIPRHDTVYWYQQGPGQDPQFLISFYEKMQSDKGSIPDRFSAQQFSDYHSELNMSSLELGDSALYFCASSRQGALGGYTFGSGTRLTVV.

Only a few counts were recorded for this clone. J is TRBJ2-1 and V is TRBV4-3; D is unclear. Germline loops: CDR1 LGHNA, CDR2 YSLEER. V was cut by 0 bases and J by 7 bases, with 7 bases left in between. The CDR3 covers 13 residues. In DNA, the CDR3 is TGCGCCAGCAGCCAAGAGGGGTGGAATGAGCAGTTCTTC. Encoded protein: CASSQEGWNEQFF.

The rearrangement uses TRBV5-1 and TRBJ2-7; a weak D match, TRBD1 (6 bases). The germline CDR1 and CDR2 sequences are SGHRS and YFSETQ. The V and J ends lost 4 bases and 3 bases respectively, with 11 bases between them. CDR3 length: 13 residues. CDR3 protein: CASSPDRYYEQYF. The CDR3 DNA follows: TGCGCCAGCAGCCCGGACAGATACTACGAGCAGTACTTC.

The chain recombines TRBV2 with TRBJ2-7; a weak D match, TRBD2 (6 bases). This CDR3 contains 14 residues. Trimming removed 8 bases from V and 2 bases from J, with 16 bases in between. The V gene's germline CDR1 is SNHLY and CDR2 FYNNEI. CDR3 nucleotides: TGTGCCAGCGCCGACGGAGGGGCTGCCTACGAGCAGTACTTC. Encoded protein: CASADGGAAYEQYF.

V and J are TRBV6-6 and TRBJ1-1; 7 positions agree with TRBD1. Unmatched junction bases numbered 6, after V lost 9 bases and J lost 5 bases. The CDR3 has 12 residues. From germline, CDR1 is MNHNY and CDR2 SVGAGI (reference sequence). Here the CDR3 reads CASSTGRTEAFF. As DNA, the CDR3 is TGTGCCAGTTCGACAGGGCGAACTGAAGCTTTCTTT.

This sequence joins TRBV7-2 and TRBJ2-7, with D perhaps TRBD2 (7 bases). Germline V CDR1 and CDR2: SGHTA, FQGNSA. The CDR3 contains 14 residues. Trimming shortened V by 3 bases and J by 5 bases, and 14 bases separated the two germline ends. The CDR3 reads CASSLRTGGHEQYF. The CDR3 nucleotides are TGTGCCAGCAGCTTGCGGACGGGGGGCCACGAGCAGTACTTC.

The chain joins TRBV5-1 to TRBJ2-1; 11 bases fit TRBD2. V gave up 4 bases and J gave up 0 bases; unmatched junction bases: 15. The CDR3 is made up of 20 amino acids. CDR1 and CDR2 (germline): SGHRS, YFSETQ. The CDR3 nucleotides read TGCGCCAGCAGCATCCAGATTTCTAGCGGGAGGTTGAGCTCCTACAATGAGCAGTTCTTC. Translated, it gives CASSIQISSGRLSSYNEQFF.

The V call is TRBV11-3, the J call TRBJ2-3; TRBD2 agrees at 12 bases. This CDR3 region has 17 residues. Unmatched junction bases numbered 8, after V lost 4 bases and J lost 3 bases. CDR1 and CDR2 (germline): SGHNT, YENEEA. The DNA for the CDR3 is TGTGCCAGCAGCTCGCCGACTAGCGGGGGCGTTACAGATACGCAGTATTTT. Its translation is CASSSPTSGGVTDTQYF. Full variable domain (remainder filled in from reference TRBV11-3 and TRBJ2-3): EAGVVQSPRYKIIEKKQPVAFWCNPISGHNTLYWYLQNLGQGPELLIRYENEEAVDDSQLPKDRFSAERLKGVDSTLKIQPAELGDSAVYLCASSSPTSGGVTDTQYFGPGTRLTVL.

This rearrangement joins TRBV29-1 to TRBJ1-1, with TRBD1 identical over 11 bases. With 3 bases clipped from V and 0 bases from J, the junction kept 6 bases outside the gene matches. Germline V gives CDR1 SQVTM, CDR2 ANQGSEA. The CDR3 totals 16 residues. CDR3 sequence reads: CSVDSRDRGVNTEAFF. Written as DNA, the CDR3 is TGCAGCGTTGATTCCCGGGACAGGGGGGTGAACACTGAAGCTTTCTTT.

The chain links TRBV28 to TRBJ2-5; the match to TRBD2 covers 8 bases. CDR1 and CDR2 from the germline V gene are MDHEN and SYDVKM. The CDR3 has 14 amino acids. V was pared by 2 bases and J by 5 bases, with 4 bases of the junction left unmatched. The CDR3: CASSLSGGRETQYF. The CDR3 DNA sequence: TGTGCCAGCAGTTTAAGCGGGGGCCGGGAGACCCAGTACTTC.

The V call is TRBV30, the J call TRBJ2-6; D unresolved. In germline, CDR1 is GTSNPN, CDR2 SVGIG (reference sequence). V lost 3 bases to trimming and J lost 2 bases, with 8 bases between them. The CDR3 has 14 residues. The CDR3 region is CAWSVGPGANVLTF. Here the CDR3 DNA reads TGTGCCTGGAGCGTAGGACCTGGGGCCAACGTCCTGACTTTC.

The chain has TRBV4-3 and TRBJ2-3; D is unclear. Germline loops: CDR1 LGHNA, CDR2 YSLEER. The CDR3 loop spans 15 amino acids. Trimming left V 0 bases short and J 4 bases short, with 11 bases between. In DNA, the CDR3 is TGCGCCAGCAGCCAAGATGGGTTGCGCGCAGATACGCAGTATTTT. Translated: CASSQDGLRADTQYF.

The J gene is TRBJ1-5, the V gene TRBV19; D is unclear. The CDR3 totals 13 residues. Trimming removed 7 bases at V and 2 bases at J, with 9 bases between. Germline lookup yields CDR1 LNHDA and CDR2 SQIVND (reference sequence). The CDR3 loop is CASKDLGNQPQHF. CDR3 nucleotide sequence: TGTGCCAGTAAGGATTTGGGCAATCAGCCCCAGCATTTT.

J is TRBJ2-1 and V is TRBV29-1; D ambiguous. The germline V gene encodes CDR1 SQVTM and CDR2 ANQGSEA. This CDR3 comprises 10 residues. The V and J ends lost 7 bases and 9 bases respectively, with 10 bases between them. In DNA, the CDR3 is TGCAGCGCGGCCCATCTTGAGCAGTTCTTC. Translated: CSAAHLEQFF.

The CDR3 region has the DNA TGTGCCAGCAGCCCCACCGGGACTAGCCCCCACGAGACCCAGTACTTC. Its protein is CASSPTGTSPHETQYF. The chain combines TRBV7-9 with TRBJ2-5, with TRBD2 matching 9 bases. Trimming at V came to 5 bases and at J to 5 bases, leaving 12 bases not matched to a gene. CDR3 length: 16 amino acids. CDR1 and CDR2 (germline): SEHNR, FQNEAQ (reference sequence).

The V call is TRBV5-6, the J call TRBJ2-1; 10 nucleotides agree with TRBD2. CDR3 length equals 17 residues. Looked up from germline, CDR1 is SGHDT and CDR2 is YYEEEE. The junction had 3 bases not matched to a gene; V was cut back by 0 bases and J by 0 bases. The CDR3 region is CASSLAASGSSYNEQFF. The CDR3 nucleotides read TGTGCCAGCAGCTTGGCAGCTAGCGGGAGCTCCTACAATGAGCAGTTCTTC. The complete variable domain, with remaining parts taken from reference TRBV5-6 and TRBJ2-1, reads DAGVTQSPTHLIKTRGQQVTLRCSPKSGHDTVSWYQQALGQGPQFIFQYYEEEERQRGNFPDRFSGHQFPNYSSELNVNALLLGDSALYLCASSLAASGSSYNEQFFGPGTRLTVL.

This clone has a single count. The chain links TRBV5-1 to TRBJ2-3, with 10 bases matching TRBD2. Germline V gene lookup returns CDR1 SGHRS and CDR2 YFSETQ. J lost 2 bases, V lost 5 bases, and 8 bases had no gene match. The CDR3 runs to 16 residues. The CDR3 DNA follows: TGCGCCAGCAGGTACCCTAGCGGGAGCCCCACAGATACGCAGTATTTT. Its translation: CASRYPSGSPTDTQYF.

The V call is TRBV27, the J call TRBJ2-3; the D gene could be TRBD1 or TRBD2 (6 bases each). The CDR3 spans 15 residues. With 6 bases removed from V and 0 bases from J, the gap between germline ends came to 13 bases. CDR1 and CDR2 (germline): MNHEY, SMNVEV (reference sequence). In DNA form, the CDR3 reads TGTGCCAGCAGGCAACGAGGGGGGAGCACAGATACGCAGTATTTT. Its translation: CASRQRGGSTDTQYF.

CDR3 bases: TGTGCCAGCAGCCCCCTGGGGGGCTACGAGCAGTACTTC. Protein: CASSPLGGYEQYF. The chain links TRBV6-6 to TRBJ2-7; tentatively, D is TRBD2 (6 bases). CDR3 length equals 13 residues. The V and J ends lost 6 bases and 3 bases respectively, with 12 bases between them. The germline V gene encodes CDR1 MNHNY and CDR2 SVGAGI (reference sequence).